This is a list of T cell receptor beta chains from one sample in a study of tumor-infiltrating lymphocytes in primary liver carcinoma. TCRdb processed the multiplex PCR reads anew with MiXCR; each CDR3 protein has one entry. Of 100,000 to 150,000 distinct CDR3 sequences detected, around 60% appear once; the ten largest clones hold 8.4%. The material sequenced was liver tumor tissue from sampling region 3. The receptors stem from a woman aged 55-70 years with primary liver carcinoma and hepatitis B virus infection. Each CDR3 is given with its conserved first and last residue. The D gene is left open where the match is weak. Rows give clone size only sometimes, using once, few, many, or a class for an expanded clone.

abundance	j_gene	d_gene	v_gene	CDR3aa	CDR3nt
.	TRBJ2-1	.	TRBV6-1	CASRGHGDDSYNEQSF	TGTGCCAGCAGGGGACACGGAGACGACTCCTACAATGAGCAGTCCTTC
many	TRBJ2-7	.	TRBV12-3/TRBV12-4	CASSLFHDPYEQYF	TGTGCCAGCAGTTTATTCCATGACCCCTACGAGCAGTACTTC
.	TRBJ2-6	.	TRBV29-1	CSLLIRDSSNNVLTF	TGCAGCCTACTTATCCGCGATAGCAGTAATAACGTCCTGACTTTC
once	TRBJ2-7	.	TRBV11-3	CASSTTGHEQYF	TGTGCCAGTAGCACCACAGGCCACGAGCAGTACTTC
.	TRBJ2-1	TRBD1	TRBV11-3	CRSSPDRGGYNEQFF	TGTCGCAGCAGCCCCGACAGGGGAGGCTACAATGAGCAGTTCTTC
.	TRBJ2-7	.	TRBV11-3	CASSSGYKSYEQYF	TGTGCCAGCAGCTCAGGGTACAAATCCTACGAGCAGTACTTC
.	TRBJ2-3	.	TRBV11-3	CASSISIRPLRTDTLYF	TGTGCCAGCAGCATATCGATTCGGCCGCTACGGACAGATACGCTGTATTTT
.	TRBJ1-2	TRBD1	TRBV7-9	CASSRGQGPNYGYTF	TGTGCCAGCAGCCGTGGACAGGGCCCGAACTATGGCTACACCTTC
few	TRBJ2-3	.	TRBV28	CASSLQQGSTDTQYF	TGTGCCAGCAGTTTACAGCAGGGGAGCACAGATACGCAGTATTTT
few	TRBJ2-3	TRBD2	TRBV2	CASTRGLETDTQYF	TGTGCCAGCACCCGAGGACTAGAGACAGATACGCAGTATTTT
.	TRBJ2-7	.	TRBV11-2	CASSLVDDQYF	TGTGCCAGCAGCCTAGTAGACGATCAGTACTTC
once	TRBJ2-5	TRBD1	TRBV19	CASSIAGQYQETQYF	TGTGCCAGTAGTATAGCGGGACAGTACCAAGAGACCCAGTACTTC
many	TRBJ1-1	TRBD1	TRBV12-3/TRBV12-4	CASSEDRGTEAFF	TGTGCCAGCAGTGAAGACAGGGGTACTGAAGCTTTCTTT
many	TRBJ1-2	TRBD1	TRBV29-1	CSVSDRAYGYTF	TGCAGCGTGTCGGACAGGGCGTATGGCTACACCTTC
many	TRBJ1-1	.	TRBV6-2/TRBV6-3	CASSYLAGAMNTEAFF	TGTGCCAGCAGTTACTTAGCAGGGGCGATGAACACTGAAGCTTTCTTT
.	TRBJ2-3	.	TRBV5-4	CASSSRSRWTDAQYF	TGTGCCAGCAGCTCGCGGAGCCGATGGACAGATGCGCAGTATTTT
.	TRBJ2-5	.	TRBV11-1	CASSFLGPEPQEAQYF	TGTGCCAGCAGCTTTCTCGGACCTGAACCTCAGGAGGCCCAGTACTTC
.	TRBJ2-1	.	TRBV11-2	CASSVLPGYNEKFF	TGTGCCAGCAGCGTCCTACCGGGTTACAATGAGAAGTTCTTC
many	TRBJ1-1	.	TRBV10-2	CASSVRENTEAFF	TGCGCCAGCAGTGTTCGTGAAAACACTGAAGCTTTCTTT
few	TRBJ1-5	TRBD1	TRBV2	CASMGQRDQPQHF	TGTGCCAGCATGGGACAGAGAGATCAGCCCCAGCATTTT
.	TRBJ2-3	.	TRBV29-1	CSVGHTPDVSLADTQYF	TGCAGCGTTGGGCATACCCCGGACGTAAGCCTTGCAGATACGCAGTATTTT
many	TRBJ1-2	.	TRBV28	CASSFPPGSQGRYGYTF	TGTGCCAGCAGTTTCCCTCCCGGTTCCCAGGGTCGGTATGGCTACACCTTC
.	TRBJ1-5	TRBD1	TRBV6-1	CASSRTGRDQPPHF	TGTGCCAGCAGCCGGACAGGGCGGGATCAGCCCCCGCATTTT
.	TRBJ2-5	TRBD2	TRBV28	CARSPSGDPQETQYF	TGTGCCAGGAGTCCCAGCGGGGACCCCCAAGAGACCCAGTACTTC
.	TRBJ2-5	.	TRBV12-3/TRBV12-4	CASMRTGATRETQYF	TGTGCCAGCATGCGCACGGGAGCTACCCGAGAGACCCAGTACTTC
.	TRBJ1-1	.	TRBV5-4	CASNVTGNTEAFF	TGTGCCAGCAACGTGACAGGGAACACTGAAGCTTTCTTT
.	TRBJ1-1	.	TRBV28	CASSSRGSGTEAFF	TGTGCCAGCAGTTCCCGGGGATCGGGCACTGAAGCTTTCTTT
.	TRBJ2-1	TRBD2	TRBV28	CDSGADPSSYNEQFF	TGTGACAGCGGGGCCGACCCAAGCTCCTACAATGAGCAGTTCTTC
medium-sized	TRBJ2-3	.	TRBV11-2	CASSSMRDRRDTQYF	TGTGCCAGCAGCTCCATGCGGGACAGAAGGGATACGCAGTATTTT
.	TRBJ2-1	.	TRBV11-2	CASSPRQAGTYNEQFF	TGTGCCAGTAGCCCCCGACAGGCGGGAACCTACAATGAGCAGTTCTTC
.	TRBJ2-7	.	TRBV4-1	CANSQVSSEYEQYF	TGTGCCAACAGCCAAGTTTCTAGCGAGTACGAGCAGTACTTC
.	TRBJ2-5	.	TRBV11-2	CVTSGRPQETQYF	TGTGTCACCAGCGGACGGCCACAAGAGACCCAATACTTC
.	TRBJ2-1	TRBD1	TRBV5-1	CASSSTGYNEQSF	TGCGCCAGCAGCTCGACAGGGTACAATGAGCAGTCCTTC
many	TRBJ2-3	TRBD2	TRBV5-4	CASSLEAGVVADTQYF	TGTGCCAGCAGCTTGGAAGCGGGAGTGGTAGCAGATACGCAGTATTTT
many	TRBJ2-7	.	TRBV28	CASSTWAGSYEQYF	TGTGCCAGCAGTACCTGGGCCGGCTCCTACGAGCAGTACTTC
.	TRBJ2-1	TRBD2	TRBV11-2	CVSSLDLADERFF	TGTGTCAGCAGCTTAGATCTAGCGGATGAGCGGTTCTTC
.	TRBJ2-7	TRBD1	TRBV11-2	CQQPRDRGNYEQYF	TGTCAGCAGCCCCGGGACAGGGGCAACTACGAGCAGTACTTC
.	TRBJ2-1	TRBD1	TRBV18	CVSSPSRDRGLKNQFF	TGTGTCAGCTCACCTTCCCGGGACAGGGGGCTTAAAAACCAGTTCTTC
.	TRBJ2-7	TRBD2	TRBV11-3	CASSPGGGAYEQHF	TGTGCCAGCAGCCCGGGGGGGGGAGCCTACGAGCAGCACTTC
.	TRBJ2-3	.	TRBV28	CASRGNPRDTQYF	TGTGCCAGCAGAGGAAATCCCCGGGATACGCAGTATTTT
once	TRBJ2-7	.	TRBV12-3/TRBV12-4	CARSLGGSYEQYF	TGTGCCAGAAGTTTAGGAGGCTCCTATGAGCAGTACTTC
few	TRBJ2-1	TRBD2	TRBV30	CAWGPGLATNEQFF	TGTGCCTGGGGACCGGGACTAGCTACAAATGAGCAGTTCTTC
.	TRBJ2-5	.	TRBV5-1	CASSLNRMAGETQYF	TGCGCCAGCAGCTTGAACAGGATGGCAGGAGAGACCCAGTACTTC
.	TRBJ1-3	.	TRBV11-2	CASSQTATSGITVYF	TGTGCCAGCAGCCAGACAGCCACCTCTGGAATCACCGTATATTTT
.	TRBJ2-3	.	TRBV11-2	CASSLGITDMQYF	TGTGCCAGTAGCTTAGGCATCACAGATATGCAGTATTTT
many	TRBJ2-7	.	TRBV28	CASKRGSLYEQYF	TGTGCCAGCAAAAGGGGCTCCCTCTACGAGCAGTACTTC
.	TRBJ2-2	.	TRBV11-2	CACSARQGGTGGLFF	TGTGCCTGCAGCGCCCGACAGGGAGGGACCGGGGGGCTGTTTTTT
many	TRBJ1-4	.	TRBV6-5	CASSTTGTVGDEKLFF	TGTGCCAGCAGTACCACCGGGACGGTGGGGGATGAAAAACTGTTTTTT
.	TRBJ2-1	TRBD1	TRBV30	CACVGTAYNEQFF	TGTGCCTGTGTTGGGACAGCCTACAATGAGCAGTTCTTC
many	TRBJ2-2	.	TRBV5-1	CASSFSAMTNGELFF	TGCGCCAGCAGCTTCTCCGCAATGACTAACGGGGAGCTGTTTTTT
few	TRBJ2-3	TRBD2	TRBV28	CASSSLAGVSTDTQYF	TGTGCCAGCAGTTCCTTAGCGGGGGTTAGCACAGATACGCAGTATTTT
.	TRBJ2-5	.	TRBV11-2	CASSPNLAGTQYF	TGTGCCAGCAGTCCCAATCTTGCTGGGACCCAGTACTTC
.	TRBJ2-5	.	TRBV11-2	CASSLGQLKETHYF	TGTGCCAGCAGCTTAGGGCAACTAAAAGAGACCCATTACTTC
.	TRBJ2-1	.	TRBV11-2	CASSLPFRQTSQHEQFF	TGTGCCAGCAGCTTACCCTTCCGACAGACGAGTCAACATGAGCAGTTCTTC
many	TRBJ2-5	.	TRBV12-3/TRBV12-4	CASSLRLAEETQYF	TGTGCCAGCAGTTTGAGGCTAGCTGAAGAGACCCAGTACTTC